This T cell receptor (beta chain) was found in a study of CD8+ T cells in alopecia areata. Overall study: The study gave treated patients oral tofacitinib at 5 to 10 mg twice daily.

In regard to this clone: Its antigen is unidentified.

As the sequencing template, cDNA was produced by extracting RNA and reverse transcribing it. The repertoire was sequenced with immunoSEQ multiplex PCR; TCRdb's copy has only in-frame clones and lacks some. Of 150,000 to 200,000 clones listed, roughly 60% are singletons. In germline, CDR1 is LNHDA, CDR2 SQIVND (reference sequence). This CDR3 region has 15 residues. The trim removed 4 bases at V and 11 bases at J, leaving 12 bases unmatched. Study-level findings and limits: Throughout tofacitinib, many expanded lesional clones continued to persist in scalp and blood. The study found higher clonality in lesional than normal scalp, especially in alopecia totalis/universalis.

Described treatment: oral pan-JAK inhibitor, 5-10 mg twice daily. Peripheral blood samples and lesional scalp punch biopsies were obtained from alopecia areata patients. The rearrangement links TRBV19 to TRBJ1-1; 11 bases are a match to TRBD1. The receptor was derived from a human donor with alopecia areata. The material sequenced was CD4+ T cells sorted from blood, taken at week 24, from a patient treated with tofacitinib. The CDR3 DNA sequence: TGTGCCAGTAGTAGGAGGACAGGGGGCGCCGGTGTGGCTTTCTTT. Encoded protein: CASSRRTGGAGVAFF.